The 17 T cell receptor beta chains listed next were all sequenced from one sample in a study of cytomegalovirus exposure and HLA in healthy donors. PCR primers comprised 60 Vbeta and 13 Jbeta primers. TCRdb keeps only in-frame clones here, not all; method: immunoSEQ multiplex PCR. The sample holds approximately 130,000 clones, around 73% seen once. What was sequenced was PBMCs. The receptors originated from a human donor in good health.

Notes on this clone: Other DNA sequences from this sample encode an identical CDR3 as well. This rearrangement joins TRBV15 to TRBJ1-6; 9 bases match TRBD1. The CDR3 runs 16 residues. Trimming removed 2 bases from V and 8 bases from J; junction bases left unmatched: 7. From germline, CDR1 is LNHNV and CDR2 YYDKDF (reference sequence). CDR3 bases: TGTGCCACCAGCAGACCTTCGGACAGGGGTGATTCACCCCTCCACTTT. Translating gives CATSRPSDRGDSPLHF.

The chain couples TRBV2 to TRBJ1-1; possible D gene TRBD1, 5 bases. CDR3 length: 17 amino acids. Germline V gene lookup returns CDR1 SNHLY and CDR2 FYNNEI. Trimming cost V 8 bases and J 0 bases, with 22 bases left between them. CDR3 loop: CASVIPDRHLMNTEAFF. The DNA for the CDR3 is TGTGCCAGCGTAATTCCTGACAGACACCTAATGAACACTGAAGCTTTCTTT.

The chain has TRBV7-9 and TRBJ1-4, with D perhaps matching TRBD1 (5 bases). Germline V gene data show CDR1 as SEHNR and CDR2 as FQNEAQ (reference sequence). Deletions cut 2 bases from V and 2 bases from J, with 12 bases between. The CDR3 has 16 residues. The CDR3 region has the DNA TGTGCCAGCAGCTTACCCGCGGGGCCTACTAATGAAAAACTGTTTTTT. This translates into CASSLPAGPTNEKLFF.

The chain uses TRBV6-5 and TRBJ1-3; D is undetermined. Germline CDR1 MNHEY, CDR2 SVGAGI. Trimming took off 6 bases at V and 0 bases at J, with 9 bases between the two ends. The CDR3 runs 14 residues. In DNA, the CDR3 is TGTGCCAGCAGCACCGTTAGCTCTGGAAACACCATATATTTT. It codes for CASSTVSSGNTIYF.

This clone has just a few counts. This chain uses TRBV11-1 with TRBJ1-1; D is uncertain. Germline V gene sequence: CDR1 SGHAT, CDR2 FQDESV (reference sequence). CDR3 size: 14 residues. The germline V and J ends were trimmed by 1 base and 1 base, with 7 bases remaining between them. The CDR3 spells CASSLGAPNTEAFF. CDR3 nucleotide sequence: TGTGCCAGCAGCTTAGGCGCACCGAACACTGAAGCTTTCTTT.

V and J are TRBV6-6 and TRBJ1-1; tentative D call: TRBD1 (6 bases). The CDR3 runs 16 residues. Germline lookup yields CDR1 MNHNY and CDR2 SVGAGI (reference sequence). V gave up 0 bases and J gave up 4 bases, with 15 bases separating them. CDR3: CASSYSKAGAVTEAFF. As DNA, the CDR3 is TGTGCCAGCAGTTACTCGAAGGCAGGGGCGGTCACTGAAGCTTTCTTT.

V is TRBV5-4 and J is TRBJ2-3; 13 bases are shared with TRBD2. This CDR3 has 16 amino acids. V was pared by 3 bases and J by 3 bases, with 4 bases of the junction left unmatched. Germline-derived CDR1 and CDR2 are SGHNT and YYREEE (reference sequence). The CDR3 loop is CASSSGTSGKTDTQYF. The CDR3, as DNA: TGTGCCAGCAGCTCGGGGACTAGCGGGAAGACAGATACGCAGTATTTT.

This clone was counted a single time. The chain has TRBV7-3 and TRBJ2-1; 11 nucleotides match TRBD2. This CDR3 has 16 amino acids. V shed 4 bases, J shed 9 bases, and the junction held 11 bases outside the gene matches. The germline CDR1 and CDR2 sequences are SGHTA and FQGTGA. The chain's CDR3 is CASSWGTSGLLGEQFF. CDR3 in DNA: TGTGCCAGCAGCTGGGGGACTAGCGGACTCTTGGGTGAGCAGTTCTTC.

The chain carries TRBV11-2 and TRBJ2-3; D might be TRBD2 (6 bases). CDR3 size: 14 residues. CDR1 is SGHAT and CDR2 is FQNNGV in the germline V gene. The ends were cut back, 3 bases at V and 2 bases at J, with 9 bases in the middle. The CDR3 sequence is CASSLTGLTDTQYF. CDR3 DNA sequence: TGTGCCAGCAGCTTGACGGGACTCACAGATACGCAGTATTTT.

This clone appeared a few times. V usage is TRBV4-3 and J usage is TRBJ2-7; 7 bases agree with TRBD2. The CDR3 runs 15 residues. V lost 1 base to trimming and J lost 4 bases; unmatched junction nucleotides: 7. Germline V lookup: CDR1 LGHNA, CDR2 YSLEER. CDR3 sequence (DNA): TGCGCCAGCAGCCAAGGTGCGGGAGCGGCTTACGAGCAGTACTTC. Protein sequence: CASSQGAGAAYEQYF.

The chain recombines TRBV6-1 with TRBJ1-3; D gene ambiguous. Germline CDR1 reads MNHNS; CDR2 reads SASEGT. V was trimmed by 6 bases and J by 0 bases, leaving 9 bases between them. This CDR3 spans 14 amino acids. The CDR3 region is CASRLEGSGNTIYF. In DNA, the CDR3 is TGTGCCAGCAGGTTGGAGGGCTCTGGAAACACCATATATTTT.

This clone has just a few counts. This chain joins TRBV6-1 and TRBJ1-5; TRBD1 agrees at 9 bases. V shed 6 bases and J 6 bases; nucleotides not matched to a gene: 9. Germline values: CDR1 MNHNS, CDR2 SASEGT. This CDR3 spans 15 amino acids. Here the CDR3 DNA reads TGTGCCAGCAGGGCGGGACAGGGAGGAGGTCAGCCCCAGCATTTT. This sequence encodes CASRAGQGGGQPQHF.

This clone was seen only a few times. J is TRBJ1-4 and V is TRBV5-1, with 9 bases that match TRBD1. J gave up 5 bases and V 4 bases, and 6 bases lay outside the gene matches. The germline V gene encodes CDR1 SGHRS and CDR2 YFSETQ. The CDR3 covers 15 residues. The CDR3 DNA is TGCGCCAGCAGCACCTCCGGGACAGGGAATGAAAAACTGTTTTTT. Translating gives CASSTSGTGNEKLFF.

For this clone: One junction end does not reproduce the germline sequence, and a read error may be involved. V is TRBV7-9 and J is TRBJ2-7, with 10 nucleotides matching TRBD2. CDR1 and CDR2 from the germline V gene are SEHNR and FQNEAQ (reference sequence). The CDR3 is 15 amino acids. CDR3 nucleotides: TGTTCCAGCAGCTTCGGGACTAGCGCGTACTACGAGCAGTACTTC. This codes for CSSSFGTSAYYEQYF.

As DNA, the CDR3 is TGTGCCAGCTCACCCCCGGGACATAGAAACACCGGGGAGCTGTTTTTT. Protein sequence: CASSPPGHRNTGELFF. The chain has TRBV18 and TRBJ2-2; a weak D match, TRBD1 (6 bases). CDR3 length equals 16 residues. Germline assignment: CDR1 KGHSH and CDR2 LQKENI. The V end was cut by 3 bases, the J end by 2 bases, with 13 bases between.

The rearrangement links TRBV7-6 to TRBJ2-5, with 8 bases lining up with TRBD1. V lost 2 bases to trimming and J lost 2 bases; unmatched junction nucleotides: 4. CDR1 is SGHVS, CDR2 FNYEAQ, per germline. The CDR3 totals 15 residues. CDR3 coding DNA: TGTGCCAGCAGCTTATCCCGGGACAGGCAAGAGACCCAGTACTTC. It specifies CASSLSRDRQETQYF.

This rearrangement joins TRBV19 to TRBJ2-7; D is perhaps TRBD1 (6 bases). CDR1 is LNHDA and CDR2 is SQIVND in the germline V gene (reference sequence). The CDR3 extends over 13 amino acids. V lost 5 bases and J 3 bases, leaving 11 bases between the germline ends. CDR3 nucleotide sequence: TGTGCCAGTAGTCGAGGGGGAAACTACGAGCAGTACTTC. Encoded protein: CASSRGGNYEQYF.